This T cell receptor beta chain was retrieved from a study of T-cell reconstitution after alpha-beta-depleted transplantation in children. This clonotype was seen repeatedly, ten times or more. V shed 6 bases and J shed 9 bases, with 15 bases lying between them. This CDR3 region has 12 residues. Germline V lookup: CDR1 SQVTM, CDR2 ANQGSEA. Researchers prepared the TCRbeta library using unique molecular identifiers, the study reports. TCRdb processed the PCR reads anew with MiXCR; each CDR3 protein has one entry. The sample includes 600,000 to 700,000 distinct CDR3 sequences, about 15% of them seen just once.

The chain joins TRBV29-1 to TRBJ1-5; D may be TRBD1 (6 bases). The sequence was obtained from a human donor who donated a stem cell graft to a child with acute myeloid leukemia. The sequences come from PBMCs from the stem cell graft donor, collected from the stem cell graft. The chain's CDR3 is CSVTTGSGPQHF. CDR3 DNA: TGCAGCGTGACCACAGGGTCAGGGCCCCAGCATTTT.